Listed below are T cell receptor beta chains from one sample, sequenced in a study of T cell repertoires in cytomegalovirus infection. TCRdb analysed the reads with MiXCR anew, one entry per CDR3 protein. Of hundreds of thousands of distinct CDR3 sequences detected, around 11% appear once; the ten largest clones hold about 10%. The sequenced material came from PBMCs. The receptors derive from a human donor in good health (CMV status not recorded). Some clones in this sample may be carry-over from other donors' samples. CDR3s include the opening cysteine and the closing phenylalanine or tryptophan. The D gene is left open where the match is weak. Clone size, where shown, is once, few, many, or a class for clones that have expanded.

many TRBJ1-2 TRBV12-3/TRBV12-4 . TGTGCCAGCATCGATACCAGGGGAGTAGGGGGCTACACCTTC CASIDTRGVGGYTF
many TRBJ2-2 TRBV10-2 . TGCGCCAGTAAGCGGGCTATAAACATTCTCCGGGCCGGGGAGCTGTTTTTT CASKRAINILRAGELFF
few TRBJ2-3 TRBV3-1 . TGTGCCAGCAGCCAAGTTGGGGGGAGGGATACGCAGTATTTT CASSQVGGRDTQYF
many TRBJ1-5 TRBV7-8 TRBD1 TGTGCCAGCAGCGCCGGACAGGGGGCCGGAGCGGCTAATAATCAGCCCCAGCATTTT CASSAGQGAGAANNQPQHF
few TRBJ2-5 TRBV10-3 . TGTGCCATCAGTGAAGGGGCAGGGCAAGAGACCCAGTACTTC CAISEGAGQETQYF
many TRBJ2-1 TRBV12-3/TRBV12-4 . TGTGCCAGCAGGGGACCGAGGATTTACAATGAGCAGTTCTTC CASRGPRIYNEQFF
many TRBJ2-7 TRBV7-2 . TGTGCCAGCAGCTTAGGAGGATCGGGTCGGTACGAGCAGTACTTC CASSLGGSGRYEQYF
many TRBJ2-2 TRBV7-2 . TGTGCCAGCAGCTTAGTATGGGGCGCCGGGGAGCTGTTTTTT CASSLVWGAGELFF
few TRBJ1-1 TRBV4-1 TRBD1 TGCGCCAGCAGCCATAACAGGGGGCCGCTCCCCAACACTGAAGCTTTCTTT CASSHNRGPLPNTEAFF
few TRBJ1-6 TRBV13 . TGTGCCAGCAGCTTCGGGGGGAACCTTAATTCACCCCTCCACTTT CASSFGGNLNSPLHF
. TRBJ2-2 TRBV12-3/TRBV12-4 . TGTGCCAGCAGCACATCTGACAGGAGCACCGGGGAGCTGTTTTTT CASSTSDRSTGELFF
many TRBJ2-2 TRBV11-2 TRBD1 TGTGCCAGCAGCCGGACAGGGGCCAACACCGGGGAGCTGTTTTTT CASSRTGANTGELFF